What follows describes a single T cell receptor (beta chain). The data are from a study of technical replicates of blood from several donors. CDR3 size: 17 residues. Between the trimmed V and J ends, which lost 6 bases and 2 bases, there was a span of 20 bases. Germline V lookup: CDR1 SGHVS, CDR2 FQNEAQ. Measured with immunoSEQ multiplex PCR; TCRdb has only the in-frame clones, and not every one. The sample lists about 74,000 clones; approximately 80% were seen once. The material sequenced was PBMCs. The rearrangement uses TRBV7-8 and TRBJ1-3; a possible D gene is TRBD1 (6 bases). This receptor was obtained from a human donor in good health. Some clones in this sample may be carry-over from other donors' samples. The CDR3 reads CASRGAWRESAGNTIYF. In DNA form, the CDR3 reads TGTGCCAGCAGGGGGGCTTGGCGGGAGAGCGCTGGAAACACCATATATTTT.